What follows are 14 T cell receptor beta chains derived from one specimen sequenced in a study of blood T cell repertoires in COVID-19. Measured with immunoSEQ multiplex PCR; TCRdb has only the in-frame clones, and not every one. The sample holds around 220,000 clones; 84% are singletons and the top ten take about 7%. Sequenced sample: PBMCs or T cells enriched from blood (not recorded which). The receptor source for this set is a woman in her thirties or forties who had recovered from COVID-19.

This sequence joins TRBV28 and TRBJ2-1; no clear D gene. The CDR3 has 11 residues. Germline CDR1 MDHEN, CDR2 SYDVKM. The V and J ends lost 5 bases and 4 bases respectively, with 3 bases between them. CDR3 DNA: TGTGCCAGCAGTCTGTACAATGAGCAGTTCTTC. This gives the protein CASSLYNEQFF.

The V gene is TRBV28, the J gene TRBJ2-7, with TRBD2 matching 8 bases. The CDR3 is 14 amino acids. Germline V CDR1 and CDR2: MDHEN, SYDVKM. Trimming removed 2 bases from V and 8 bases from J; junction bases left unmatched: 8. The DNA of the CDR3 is TGTGCCAGCAGTTTAACGGGCAGCGGGAGCAAGCAGTACTTC. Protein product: CASSLTGSGSKQYF. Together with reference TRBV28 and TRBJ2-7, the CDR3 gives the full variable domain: DVKVTQSSRYLVKRTGEKVFLECVQDMDHENMFWYRQDPGLGLRLIYFSYDVKMKEKGDIPEGYSVSREKKERFSLILESASTNQTSMYLCASSLTGSGSKQYFGPGTRLTVT.

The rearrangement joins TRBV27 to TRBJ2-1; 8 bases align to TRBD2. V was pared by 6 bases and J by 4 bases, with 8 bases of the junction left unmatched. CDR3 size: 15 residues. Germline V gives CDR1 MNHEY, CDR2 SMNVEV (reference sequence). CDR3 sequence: CASRGAGVGYNEQFF. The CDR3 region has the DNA TGTGCCAGCAGAGGAGCGGGAGTGGGTTACAATGAGCAGTTCTTC.

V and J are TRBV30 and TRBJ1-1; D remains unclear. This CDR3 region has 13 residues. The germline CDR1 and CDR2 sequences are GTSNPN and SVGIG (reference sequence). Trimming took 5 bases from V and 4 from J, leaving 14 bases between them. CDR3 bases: TGTGCCTGGGAGGAGGAGTCTTTCACTGAAGCTTTCTTT. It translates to CAWEEESFTEAFF.

This CDR3 is CASSQDSLAGVSSEQFF. In DNA, the CDR3 is TGTGCCAGCAGCCAAGATTCGCTAGCGGGAGTTTCGAGTGAGCAGTTCTTC. The chain recombines TRBV3-1 (or the pseudogene TRBV3-2) with TRBJ2-1; 10 bases agree with TRBD2. The CDR3 runs to 17 residues. The germline CDR1 and CDR2 sequences are LGHDT and YNNKEL (reference sequence). V shed 0 bases and J 9 bases; nucleotides not matched to a gene: 11.

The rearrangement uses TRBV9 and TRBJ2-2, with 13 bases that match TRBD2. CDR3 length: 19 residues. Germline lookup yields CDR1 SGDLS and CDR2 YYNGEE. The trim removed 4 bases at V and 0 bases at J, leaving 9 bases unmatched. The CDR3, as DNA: TGTGCCAGCAGCTCGCCGGGACTAGCGGGGCTCGCGAACACCGGGGAGCTGTTTTTT. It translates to CASSSPGLAGLANTGELFF.

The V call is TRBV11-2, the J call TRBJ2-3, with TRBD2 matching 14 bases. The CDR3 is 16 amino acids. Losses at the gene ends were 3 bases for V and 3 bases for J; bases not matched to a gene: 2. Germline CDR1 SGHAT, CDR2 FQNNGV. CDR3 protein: CASSLGLAGETDTQYF. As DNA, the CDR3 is TGTGCCAGCAGCTTGGGACTAGCGGGAGAGACAGATACGCAGTATTTT.

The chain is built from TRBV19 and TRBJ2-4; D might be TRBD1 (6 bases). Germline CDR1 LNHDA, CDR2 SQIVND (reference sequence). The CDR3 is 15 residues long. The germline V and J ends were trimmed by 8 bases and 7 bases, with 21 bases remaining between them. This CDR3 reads CASSVLGAKGNIQYF. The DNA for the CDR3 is TGTGCCAGTTCAGTATTGGGGGCGAAGGGGAACATTCAGTACTTC.

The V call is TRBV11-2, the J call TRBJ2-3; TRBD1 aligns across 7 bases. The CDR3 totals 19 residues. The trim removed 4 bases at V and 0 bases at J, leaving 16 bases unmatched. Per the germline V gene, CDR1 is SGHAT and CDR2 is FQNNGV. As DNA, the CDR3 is TGTGCCAGCAGCTCCGACAGGGTAAGCATACAGTCTAGCACAGATACGCAGTATTTT. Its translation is CASSSDRVSIQSSTDTQYF.

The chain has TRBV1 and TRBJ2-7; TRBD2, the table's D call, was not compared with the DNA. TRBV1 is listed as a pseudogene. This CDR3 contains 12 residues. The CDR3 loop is CIRVAEDYEQYF. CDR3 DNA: TGCATCAGGGTAGCGGAGGACTACGAGCAGTACTTC.

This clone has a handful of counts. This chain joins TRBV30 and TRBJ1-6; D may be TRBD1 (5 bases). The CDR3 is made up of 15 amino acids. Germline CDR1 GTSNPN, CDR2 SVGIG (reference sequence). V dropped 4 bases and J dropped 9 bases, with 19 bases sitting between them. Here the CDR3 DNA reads TGTGCCTGGACCATAATGACGAGCGGGGGTTCACCCCTCCACTTT. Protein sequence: CAWTIMTSGGSPLHF.

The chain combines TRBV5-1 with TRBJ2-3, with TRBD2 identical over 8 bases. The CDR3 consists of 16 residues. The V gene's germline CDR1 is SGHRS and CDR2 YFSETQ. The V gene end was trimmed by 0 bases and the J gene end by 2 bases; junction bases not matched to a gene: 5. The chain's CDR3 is CASSLEAGAHTDTQYF. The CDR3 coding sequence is TGCGCCAGCAGCTTGGAAGCGGGAGCTCACACAGATACGCAGTATTTT.

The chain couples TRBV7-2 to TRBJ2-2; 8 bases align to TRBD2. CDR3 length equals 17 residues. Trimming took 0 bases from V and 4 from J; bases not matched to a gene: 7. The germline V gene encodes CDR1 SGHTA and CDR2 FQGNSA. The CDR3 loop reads CASSLAFPGGATGELFF. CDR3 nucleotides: TGTGCCAGCAGCTTAGCCTTTCCGGGAGGGGCCACCGGGGAGCTGTTTTTT.

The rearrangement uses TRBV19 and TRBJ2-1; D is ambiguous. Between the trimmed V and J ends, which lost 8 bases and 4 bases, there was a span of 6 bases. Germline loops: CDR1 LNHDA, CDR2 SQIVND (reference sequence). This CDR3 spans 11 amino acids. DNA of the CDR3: TGTGCCAGTGCGTTATACAATGAGCAGTTCTTC. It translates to CASALYNEQFF.